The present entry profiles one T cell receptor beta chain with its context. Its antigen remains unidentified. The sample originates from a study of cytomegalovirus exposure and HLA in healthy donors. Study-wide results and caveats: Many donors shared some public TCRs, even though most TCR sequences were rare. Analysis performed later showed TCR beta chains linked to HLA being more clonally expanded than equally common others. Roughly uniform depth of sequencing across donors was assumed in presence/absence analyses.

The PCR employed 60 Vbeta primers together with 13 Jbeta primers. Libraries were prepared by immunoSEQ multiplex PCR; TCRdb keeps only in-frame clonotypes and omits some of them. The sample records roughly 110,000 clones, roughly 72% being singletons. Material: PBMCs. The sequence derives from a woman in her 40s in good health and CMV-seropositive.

CDR3 coding DNA: TGCGCCAGCAGCCTAAGTGGCGGTCGTTTCTCTGGAAACACCATATATTTT. This codes for CASSLSGGRFSGNTIYF. The rearrangement links TRBV5-1 to TRBJ1-3; D is undetermined. V lost 4 bases to trimming and J lost 0 bases, with 17 bases between them. Looked up from germline, CDR1 is SGHRS and CDR2 is YFSETQ. This CDR3 has 17 residues.